These 24 T cell receptor beta chains were sequenced from one sample in a study of shared clonotypes between healthy human individuals. Naive CD8 cells lacked CD45RO and underwent positive selection for CCR7, leaving out terminally differentiated effector memory CD45RA+ cells. The repertoire was sequenced with immunoSEQ multiplex PCR; TCRdb's copy has only in-frame clones and lacks some. The table has 560,000 or so clones, about 96% seen once. The sample comprised naive CD8+ T cells sorted from blood. Receptors originate from a woman aged 25 to 39 in good health.

The chain combines TRBV11-2 with TRBJ1-2, with no clear D. Germline V gene lookup returns CDR1 SGHAT and CDR2 FQNNGV. With 1 base removed from V and 4 bases from J, the gap between germline ends came to 13 bases. This CDR3 is built from 15 residues. The CDR3 nucleotides are TGTGCCAGCAGCTTAGCTGAGGAGACCCCCTATGGCTACACCTTC. It codes for CASSLAEETPYGYTF.

Worth noting for this clone: The junction departs from germline at one end; a sequencing error may be responsible. The same CDR3 can be traced to other DNA sequences in this sample. This chain links TRBV6-5 with TRBJ2-7; D uncertain. The CDR3 sequence is 13 residues long. Per the germline V gene, CDR1 is MNHEY and CDR2 is SVGAGI. The CDR3 DNA reads as TGCGCCAGCAGCTTACCGGACCGAGGCGAGCAGTACTTC. Its translation: CASSLPDRGEQYF.

The chain uses TRBV28 and TRBJ2-7, with 14 positions matching TRBD2. Trimming at V came to 5 bases and at J to 0 bases, leaving 9 bases not matched to a gene. Per germline, CDR1 MDHEN and CDR2 SYDVKM. This CDR3 has 18 residues. In nucleotides, the CDR3 is TGTGCCAGCAGTGGACGGACTAGCGGGAGGCCTAACTCCTACGAGCAGTACTTC. Protein sequence: CASSGRTSGRPNSYEQYF.

This sequence joins TRBV10-3 and TRBJ2-3; 8 bases fit TRBD2. Germline trimming cut 6 bases from V and 5 bases from J; bases unmatched to any gene: 10. The CDR3 is 15 residues long. Germline-derived CDR1 and CDR2 are ENHRY and SYGVKD. The CDR3 is CAISRAGAGGDTQYF. CDR3 sequence (DNA): TGTGCCATCAGCCGAGCGGGCGCGGGGGGAGATACGCAGTATTTT.

The V call is TRBV9, the J call TRBJ2-5; maybe TRBD1 (6 bases). V gave up 3 bases and J gave up 2 bases, with 11 bases separating them. Per germline, CDR1 SGDLS and CDR2 YYNGEE. This CDR3 has 14 amino acids. The CDR3 bases are TGTGCCAGCAGCGCCAGGGGTCCGCAAGAGACCCAGTACTTC. Translated: CASSARGPQETQYF.

V and J are TRBV10-1 and TRBJ2-3; weak D call: TRBD2 (5 bases). CDR1 and CDR2 from the germline V gene are WNHNN and SYGVQD (reference sequence). Trimming stripped 3 bases from V and 6 bases from J, with 10 bases between. This CDR3 spans 13 amino acids. The CDR3, as DNA: TGCGCCAGCAGTGAACTACTAGGGGATACGCAGTATTTT. It codes for CASSELLGDTQYF.

This chain uses TRBV27 with TRBJ2-7; 10 bases agree with TRBD2. CDR1 is MNHEY and CDR2 is SMNVEV in the germline V gene (reference sequence). This CDR3 spans 13 amino acids. The V gene end was trimmed by 6 bases and the J gene end by 7 bases; junction bases not matched to a gene: 6. The CDR3 reads CASSQGLAKEQYF. As DNA, the CDR3 is TGTGCCAGCAGCCAGGGACTAGCGAAAGAGCAGTACTTC.

This chain uses TRBV7-3 with TRBJ2-6; no clear D. The germline V and J ends were trimmed by 5 bases and 0 bases, with 8 bases remaining between them. Germline values: CDR1 SGHTA, CDR2 FQGTGA. The CDR3 consists of 15 residues. The CDR3 DNA reads TGTGCCAGCAGCCCCGAATTCTCTGGGGCCAACGTCCTGACTTTC. This gives the protein CASSPEFSGANVLTF.

The J gene is TRBJ1-3, the V gene TRBV5-6; 7 bases line up with TRBD1. This CDR3 has 14 residues. Germline V gives CDR1 SGHDT, CDR2 YYEEEE. V dropped 4 bases and J dropped 2; count of bases not matched to a gene: 3. The CDR3 reads CASSIGTAGNTIYF. CDR3 nucleotides: TGTGCCAGCAGCATCGGGACAGCTGGAAACACCATATATTTT.

This clone was found a few times. The chain is built from TRBV19 and TRBJ1-5; D perhaps matches TRBD1 (5 bases). The V gene's germline CDR1 is LNHDA and CDR2 SQIVND (reference sequence). The CDR3 sequence is 13 residues long. V shed 7 bases and J shed 7 bases, with 14 bases lying between them. CDR3 sequence (DNA): TGTGCCAGTATTGGCTCAGGGAGGCAGCCCCAGCATTTT. Protein: CASIGSGRQPQHF.

J is TRBJ2-3 and V is TRBV5-6; weak D call: TRBD1 (5 bases). The germline CDR1 and CDR2 sequences are SGHDT and YYEEEE. This CDR3 comprises 14 residues. Trimming took 0 bases from V and 5 from J, leaving 10 bases between them. The chain's CDR3 is CASSLGARVDTQYF. CDR3 nucleotides: TGTGCCAGCAGCTTGGGAGCCAGGGTAGATACGCAGTATTTT.

The rearrangement joins TRBV29-1 to TRBJ1-2, with D maybe TRBD1 (6 bases). Trimming removed 7 bases at V and 6 bases at J, with 12 bases between. CDR3 length: 11 residues. In germline, CDR1 is SQVTM, CDR2 ANQGSEA. The CDR3, as DNA: TGCAGCGCCCGACAGGCCCATGGCTACACCTTC. It is translated as CSARQAHGYTF.

V and J are TRBV28 and TRBJ1-1; D not resolved. The CDR3 has 15 amino acids. Trimming took 3 bases from V and 3 from J, leaving 14 bases between them. Germline-derived CDR1 and CDR2 are MDHEN and SYDVKM. The DNA for the CDR3 is TGTGCCAGCAGTTTCCCATCGGATGGGGACACTGAAGCTTTCTTT. The encoded protein is CASSFPSDGDTEAFF.

The gene calls are TRBV25-1 and TRBJ2-2; the D gene is possibly TRBD1 (6 bases). Between the trimmed V and J ends, which lost 3 bases and 7 bases, there was a span of 12 bases. Germline V gene lookup returns CDR1 MGHDK and CDR2 SYGVNS. This CDR3 has 14 residues. The CDR3: CASSEPGANGELFF. DNA of the CDR3: TGTGCCAGCAGTGAGCCAGGGGCGAACGGGGAGCTGTTTTTT. The complete variable domain, with remaining parts taken from reference TRBV25-1 and TRBJ2-2, reads EADIYQTPRYLVIGTGKKITLECSQTMGHDKMYWYQQDPGMELHLIHYSYGVNSTEKGDLSSESTVSRIRTEHFPLTLESARPSHTSQYLCASSEPGANGELFFGEGSRLTVL.

This sequence joins TRBV27 and TRBJ2-1, with 11 bases matching TRBD2. This CDR3 comprises 16 residues. The trim removed 5 bases at V and 4 bases at J, leaving 7 bases unmatched. Germline CDR1 reads MNHEY; CDR2 reads SMNVEV (reference sequence). CDR3 nucleotide sequence: TGTGCCAGCAGTATTATAGCGGGAGGGCCTTACAATGAGCAGTTCTTC. Its translation is CASSIIAGGPYNEQFF.

The rearrangement links TRBV7-9 to TRBJ1-1, with TRBD1 matching 8 bases. CDR1 and CDR2 from the germline V gene are SEHNR and FQNEAQ (reference sequence). The CDR3 contains 15 residues. Trimming took 5 bases from V and 0 from J; bases not matched to a gene: 5. The CDR3 nucleotides are TGTGCCAGCAGCCTGGCGACAGGGGTGAACACTGAAGCTTTCTTT. Translating gives CASSLATGVNTEAFF.

In this sample, this clone turned up once. V and J are TRBV30 and TRBJ2-7; 13 positions agree with TRBD2. The V gene end was trimmed by 0 bases and the J gene end by 6 bases; junction bases not matched to a gene: 2. The germline V gene has CDR1 GTSNPN and CDR2 SVGIG (reference sequence). CDR3 length equals 14 residues. In DNA, the CDR3 is TGTGCCTGGAGTGTACTAGCGGGAGGGTTCGAGCAGTACTTC. This encodes CAWSVLAGGFEQYF.

This chain uses TRBV14 with TRBJ1-1; tentative D call: TRBD1 (5 bases). Germline V lookup: CDR1 SGHDN, CDR2 FVKESK. This CDR3 has 14 amino acids. The germline V and J ends were trimmed by 4 bases and 0 bases, with 9 bases remaining between them. The CDR3 loop is CASSRPQVNTEAFF. CDR3 in DNA: TGTGCCAGCAGCCGACCACAGGTGAACACTGAAGCTTTCTTT. Using reference TRBV14 and TRBJ1-1 for the parts outside the CDR3, the full variable domain is EAGVTQFPSHSVIEKGQTVTLRCDPISGHDNLYWYRRVMGKEIKFLLHFVKESKQDESGMPNNRFLAERTGGTYSTLKVQPAELEDSGVYFCASSRPQVNTEAFFGQGTRLTVV.

The J gene is TRBJ1-1, the V gene TRBV28; D is perhaps TRBD1 (6 bases). Germline V gives CDR1 MDHEN, CDR2 SYDVKM. The V end was cut by 4 bases, the J end by 0 bases, with 6 bases between. CDR3 length equals 13 residues. CDR3 bases: TGTGCCAGCAGTTACAGGGTGAACACTGAAGCTTTCTTT. This encodes CASSYRVNTEAFF.

This chain links TRBV7-9 with TRBJ2-1, with 10 bases lining up with TRBD2. CDR1 and CDR2 (germline): SEHNR, FQNEAQ (reference sequence). V was clipped by 3 bases and J by 3 bases; unmatched bases: 5. The CDR3 sequence is 16 residues long. CDR3 sequence: CASSFVIAGGYNEQFF. CDR3 in DNA: TGTGCCAGCAGCTTCGTCATAGCGGGAGGCTACAATGAGCAGTTCTTC.

The V call is TRBV28, the J call TRBJ1-2; D may be TRBD1 (5 bases). V was cut by 2 bases and J by 6 bases, with 13 bases left in between. This CDR3 comprises 14 residues. Per the germline V gene, CDR1 is MDHEN and CDR2 is SYDVKM. The CDR3 protein is CASSLVGQGHGYTF. As DNA, the CDR3 is TGTGCCAGCAGTTTAGTGGGCCAGGGTCATGGCTACACCTTC.

The chain combines TRBV28 with TRBJ2-1; possibly TRBD1 for D (5 bases). The CDR3 sequence is 13 residues long. Germline V gene sequence: CDR1 MDHEN, CDR2 SYDVKM. V was trimmed by 2 bases and J by 3 bases, leaving 5 bases between them. The CDR3 nucleotides read TGTGCCAGCAGTTTACAGGGCTACAATGAGCAGTTCTTC. It is translated as CASSLQGYNEQFF.

The V and J genes are TRBV27 and TRBJ2-1, with 11 nucleotides matching TRBD2. CDR1 is MNHEY and CDR2 is SMNVEV in the germline V gene (reference sequence). The V gene end was trimmed by 2 bases and the J gene end by 3 bases; junction bases not matched to a gene: 3. The CDR3 spans 16 residues. The CDR3 sequence is CASSLAGTSGYNEQFF. The CDR3 DNA follows: TGTGCCAGCAGTTTAGCCGGGACTAGCGGCTACAATGAGCAGTTCTTC.

V usage is TRBV15 and J usage is TRBJ2-7; TRBD1 or TRBD2 may be the D gene (5 bases each). This CDR3 is 14 amino acids long. Per germline, CDR1 LNHNV and CDR2 YYDKDF (reference sequence). V was pared by 3 bases and J by 0 bases, with 9 bases between. Here the CDR3 DNA reads TGTGCCACCAGCAGTCCTGGGACCTCCTACGAGCAGTACTTC. This codes for CATSSPGTSYEQYF. The variable domain in full, with the rest retrieved from reference TRBV15 and TRBJ2-7, is DAMVIQNPRYQVTQFGKPVTLSCSQTLNHNVMYWYQQKSSQAPKLLFHYYDKDFNNEADTPDNFQSRRPNTSFCFLDIRSPGLGDTAMYLCATSSPGTSYEQYFGPGTRLTVT.